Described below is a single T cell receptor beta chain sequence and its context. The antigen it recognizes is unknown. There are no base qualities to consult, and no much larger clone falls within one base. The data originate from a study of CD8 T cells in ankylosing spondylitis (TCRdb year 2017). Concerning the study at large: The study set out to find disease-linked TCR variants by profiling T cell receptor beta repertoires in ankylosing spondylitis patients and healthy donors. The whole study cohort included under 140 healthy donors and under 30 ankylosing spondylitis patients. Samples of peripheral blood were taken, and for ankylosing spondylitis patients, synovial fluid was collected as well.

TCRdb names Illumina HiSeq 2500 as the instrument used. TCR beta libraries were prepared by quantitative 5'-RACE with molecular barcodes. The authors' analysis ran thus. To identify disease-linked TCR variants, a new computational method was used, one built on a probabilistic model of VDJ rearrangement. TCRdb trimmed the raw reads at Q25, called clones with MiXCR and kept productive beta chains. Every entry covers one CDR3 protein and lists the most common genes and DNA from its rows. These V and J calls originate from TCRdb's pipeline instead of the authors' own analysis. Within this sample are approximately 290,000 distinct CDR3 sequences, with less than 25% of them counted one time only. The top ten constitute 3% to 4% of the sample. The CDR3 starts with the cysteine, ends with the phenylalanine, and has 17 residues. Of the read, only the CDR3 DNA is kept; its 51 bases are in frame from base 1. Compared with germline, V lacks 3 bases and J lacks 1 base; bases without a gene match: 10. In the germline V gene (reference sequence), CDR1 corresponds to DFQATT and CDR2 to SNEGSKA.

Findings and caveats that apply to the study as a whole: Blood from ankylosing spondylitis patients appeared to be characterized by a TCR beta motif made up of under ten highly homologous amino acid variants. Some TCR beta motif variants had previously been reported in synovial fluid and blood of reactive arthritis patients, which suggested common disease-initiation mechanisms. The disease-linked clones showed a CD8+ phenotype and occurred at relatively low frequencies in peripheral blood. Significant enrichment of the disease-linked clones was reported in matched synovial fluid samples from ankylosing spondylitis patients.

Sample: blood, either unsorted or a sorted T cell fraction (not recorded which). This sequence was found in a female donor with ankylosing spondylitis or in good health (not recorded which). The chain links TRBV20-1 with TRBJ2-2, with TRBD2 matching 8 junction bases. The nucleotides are TGCAGTGCTAGGACCGGCGGGAGCGGGGGGAACACCGGGGAGCTGTTTTTT. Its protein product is CSARTGGSGGNTGELFF.